This TCR beta chain was sequenced for a study of T cells in Graves' hyperthyroidism and ophthalmopathy. Findings of the study overall: Among clonotypes expanded in thyroid above 0.001, most were also found in blood.

TCR beta CDR3 sequences were amplified from RNA transcripts. With the HTBI primer set, the TCR CDR3 went through a first round of RT-PCR. TCRdb reprocessed the multiplex PCR reads via MiXCR and lists one record per CDR3 protein. The top ten clones hold about a quarter of a sample with 300,000 to 450,000 distinct CDR3 sequences, about a sixth of them seen once. CDR1 LNHDA and CDR2 SQIVND come from the germline V gene (reference sequence). Trimming cost V 7 bases and J 1 base; bases outside gene matches: 18. This CDR3 has 19 residues. Patients showing uncontrolled infection, other autoimmune disease, pregnancy or lactation were ineligible. The blood specimen was taken at initial hyperthyroidism diagnosis, before any ophthalmopathy symptoms. This clonotype was recorded many times. Its antigen is currently unknown.

The chain has TRBV19 and TRBJ1-5, with 8 bases aligning to TRBD1. Sequencing input: blood. The TCR was taken from a woman under 30 with Graves' hyperthyroidism that later progressed to Graves' ophthalmopathy. The CDR3: CASTTLPDLDRASNQPQHF. As DNA, the CDR3 is TGTGCCAGTACAACGCTTCCTGACTTGGACAGGGCCAGCAATCAGCCCCAGCATTTT.